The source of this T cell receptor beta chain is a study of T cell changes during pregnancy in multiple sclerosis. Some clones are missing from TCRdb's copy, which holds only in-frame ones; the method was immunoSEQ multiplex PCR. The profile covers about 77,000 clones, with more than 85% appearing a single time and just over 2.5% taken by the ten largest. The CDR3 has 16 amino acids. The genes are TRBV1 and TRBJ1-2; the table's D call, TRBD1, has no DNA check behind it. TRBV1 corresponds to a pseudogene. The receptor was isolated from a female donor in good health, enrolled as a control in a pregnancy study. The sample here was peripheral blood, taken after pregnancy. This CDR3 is CTSSLQCLRKTYGYTF. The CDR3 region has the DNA TGCACCAGCAGCTTACAGTGTTTGCGAAAGACCTATGGCTACACCTTC.